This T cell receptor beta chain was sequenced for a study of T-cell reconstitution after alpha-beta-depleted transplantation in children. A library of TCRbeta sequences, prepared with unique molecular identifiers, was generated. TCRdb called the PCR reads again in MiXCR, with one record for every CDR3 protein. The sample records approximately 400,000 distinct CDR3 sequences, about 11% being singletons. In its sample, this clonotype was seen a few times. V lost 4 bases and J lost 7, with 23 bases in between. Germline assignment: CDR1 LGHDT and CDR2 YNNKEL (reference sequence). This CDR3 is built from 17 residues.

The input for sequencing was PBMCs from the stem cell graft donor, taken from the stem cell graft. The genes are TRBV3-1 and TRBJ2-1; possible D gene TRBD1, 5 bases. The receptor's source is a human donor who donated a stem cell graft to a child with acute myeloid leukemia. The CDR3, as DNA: TGTGCCAGCAGCCCCCAGACCCTCGACAGAGTTTCTAATGAGCAGTTCTTC. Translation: CASSPQTLDRVSNEQFF.